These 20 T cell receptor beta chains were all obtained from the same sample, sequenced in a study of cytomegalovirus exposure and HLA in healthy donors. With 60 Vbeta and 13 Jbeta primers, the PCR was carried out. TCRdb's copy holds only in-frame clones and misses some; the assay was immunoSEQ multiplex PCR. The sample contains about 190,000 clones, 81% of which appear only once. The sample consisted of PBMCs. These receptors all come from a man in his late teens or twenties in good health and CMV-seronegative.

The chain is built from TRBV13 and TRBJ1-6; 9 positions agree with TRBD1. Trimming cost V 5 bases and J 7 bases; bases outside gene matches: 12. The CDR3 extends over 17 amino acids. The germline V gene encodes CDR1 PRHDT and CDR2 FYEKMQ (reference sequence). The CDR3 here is CASSPLGQQGANSPLHF. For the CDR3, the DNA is TGTGCCAGCAGCCCTTTAGGTCAACAGGGGGCCAATTCACCCCTCCACTTT.

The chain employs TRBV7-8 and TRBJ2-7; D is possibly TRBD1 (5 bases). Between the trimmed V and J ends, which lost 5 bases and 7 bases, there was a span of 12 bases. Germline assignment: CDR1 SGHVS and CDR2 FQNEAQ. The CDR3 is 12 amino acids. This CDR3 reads CASSNQGWEQYF. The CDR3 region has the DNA TGTGCCAGCAGCAATCAGGGATGGGAGCAGTACTTC.

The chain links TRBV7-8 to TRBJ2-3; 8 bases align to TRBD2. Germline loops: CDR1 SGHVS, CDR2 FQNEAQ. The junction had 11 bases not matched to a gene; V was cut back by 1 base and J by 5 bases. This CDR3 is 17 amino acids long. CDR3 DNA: TGTGCCAGCAGCTTAGAACGGGAGGGCCAAGGGTTAGATACGCAGTATTTT. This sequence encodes CASSLEREGQGLDTQYF.

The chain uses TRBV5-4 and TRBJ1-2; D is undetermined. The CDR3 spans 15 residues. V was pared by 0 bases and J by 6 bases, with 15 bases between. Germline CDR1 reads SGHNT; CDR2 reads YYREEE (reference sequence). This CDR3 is CASSLALGRNNGYTF. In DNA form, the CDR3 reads TGTGCCAGCAGCTTGGCCTTGGGCAGGAACAATGGCTACACCTTC.

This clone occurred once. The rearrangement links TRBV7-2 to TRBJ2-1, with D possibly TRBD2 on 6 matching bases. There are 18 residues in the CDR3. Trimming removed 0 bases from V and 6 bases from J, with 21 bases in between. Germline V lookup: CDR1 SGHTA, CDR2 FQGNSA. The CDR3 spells CASSLAGGMASLINEQFF. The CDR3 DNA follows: TGTGCCAGCAGCTTAGCCGGGGGTATGGCGAGCCTCATCAATGAGCAGTTCTTC.

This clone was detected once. CDR3 sequence (DNA): TGTGCCAGCAGCGGAGGGGGGGCGCGCGACTATGGCTACACCTTC. It yields the protein CASSGGGARDYGYTF. The chain carries TRBV9 and TRBJ1-2; weak D call: TRBD1 (6 bases). Germline V CDR1 and CDR2: SGDLS, YYNGEE. Trimming took 3 bases from V and 3 from J, leaving 15 bases between them. This CDR3 has 15 amino acids.

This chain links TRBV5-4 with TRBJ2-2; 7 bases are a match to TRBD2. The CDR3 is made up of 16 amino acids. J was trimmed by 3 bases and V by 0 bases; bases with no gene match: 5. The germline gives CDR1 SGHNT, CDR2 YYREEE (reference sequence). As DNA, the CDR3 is TGTGCCAGCAGCTTGGTGGCTAGCGGAGACACCGGGGAGCTGTTTTTT. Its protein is CASSLVASGDTGELFF.

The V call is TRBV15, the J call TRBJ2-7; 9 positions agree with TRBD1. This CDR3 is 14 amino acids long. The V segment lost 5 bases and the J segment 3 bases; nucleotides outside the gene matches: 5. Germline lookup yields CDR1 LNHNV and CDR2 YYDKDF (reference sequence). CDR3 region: CATSLRTGDYEQYF. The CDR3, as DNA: TGTGCCACCAGCCTGCGGACAGGGGACTACGAGCAGTACTTC.

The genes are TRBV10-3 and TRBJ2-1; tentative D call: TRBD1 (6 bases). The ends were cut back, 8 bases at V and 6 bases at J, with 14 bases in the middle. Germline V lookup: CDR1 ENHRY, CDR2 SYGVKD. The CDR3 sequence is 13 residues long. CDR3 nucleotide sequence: TGTGCCATCGGGGACACCCAATTCAATGAGCAGTTCTTC. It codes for CAIGDTQFNEQFF.

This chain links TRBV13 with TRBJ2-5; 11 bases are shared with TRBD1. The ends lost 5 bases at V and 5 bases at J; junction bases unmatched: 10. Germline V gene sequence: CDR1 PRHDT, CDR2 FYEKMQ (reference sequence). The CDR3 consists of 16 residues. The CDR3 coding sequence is TGTGCCAGCAGCCCGCGGACAGGGGGCGGTTGGGAGACCCAGTACTTC. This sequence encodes CASSPRTGGGWETQYF.

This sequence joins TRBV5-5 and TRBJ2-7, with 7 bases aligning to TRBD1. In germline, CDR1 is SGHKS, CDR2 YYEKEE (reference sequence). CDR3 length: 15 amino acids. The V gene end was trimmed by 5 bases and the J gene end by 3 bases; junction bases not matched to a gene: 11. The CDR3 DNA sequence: TGTGCCAGCAGTTTGCTGACAGGGCTAGTCTACGAGCAGTACTTC. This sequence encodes CASSLLTGLVYEQYF. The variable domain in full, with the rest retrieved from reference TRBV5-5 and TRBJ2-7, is DAGVTQSPTHLIKTRGQQVTLRCSPISGHKSVSWYQQVLGQGPQFIFQYYEKEERGRGNFPDRFSARQFPNYSSELNVNALLLGDSALYLCASSLLTGLVYEQYFGPGTRLTVT.

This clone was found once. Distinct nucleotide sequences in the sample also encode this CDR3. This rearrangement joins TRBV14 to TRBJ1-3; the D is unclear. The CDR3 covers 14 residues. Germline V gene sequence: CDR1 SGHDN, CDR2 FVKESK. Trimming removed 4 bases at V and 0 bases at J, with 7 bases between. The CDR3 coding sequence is TGTGCCAGCAGCCGACGGGGCTCTGGAAACACCATATATTTT. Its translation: CASSRRGSGNTIYF.

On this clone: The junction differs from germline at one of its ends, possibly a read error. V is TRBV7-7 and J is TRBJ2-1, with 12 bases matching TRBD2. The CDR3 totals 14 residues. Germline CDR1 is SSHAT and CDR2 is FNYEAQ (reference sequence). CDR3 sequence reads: CASSPGLAGNEQFF. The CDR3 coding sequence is TGTGCTAGCAGCCCTGGACTAGCGGGGAATGAGCAGTTCTTC.

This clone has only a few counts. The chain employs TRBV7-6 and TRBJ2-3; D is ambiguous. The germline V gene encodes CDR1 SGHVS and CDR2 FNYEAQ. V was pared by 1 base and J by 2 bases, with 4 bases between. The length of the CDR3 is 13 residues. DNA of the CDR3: TGTGCCAGCAGCTTAGATCACACAGATACGCAGTATTTT. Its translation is CASSLDHTDTQYF. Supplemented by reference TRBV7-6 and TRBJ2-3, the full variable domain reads GAGVSQSPRYKVTKRGQDVALRCDPISGHVSLYWYRQALGQGPEFLTYFNYEAQQDKSGLPNDRFSAERPEGSISTLTIQRTEQRDSAMYRCASSLDHTDTQYFGPGTRLTVL.

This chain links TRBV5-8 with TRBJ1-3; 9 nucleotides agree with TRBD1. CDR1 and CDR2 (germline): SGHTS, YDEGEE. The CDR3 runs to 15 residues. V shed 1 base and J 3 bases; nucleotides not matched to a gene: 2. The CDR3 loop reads CASSLWDRVGNTIYF. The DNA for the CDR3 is TGTGCCAGCAGCTTGTGGGACAGGGTTGGAAACACCATATATTTT.

In DNA, the CDR3 is TGTGCCAGCACGGCCGGGACTAGCGTTGTCACCGGGGAGCTGTTTTTT. Translation gives CASTAGTSVVTGELFF. The V and J genes are TRBV27 and TRBJ2-2, with 10 bases lining up with TRBD2. The CDR3 contains 16 residues. With V trimmed by 7 bases and J by 4 bases, 9 bases remained unmatched. Per the germline V gene, CDR1 is MNHEY and CDR2 is SMNVEV (reference sequence).

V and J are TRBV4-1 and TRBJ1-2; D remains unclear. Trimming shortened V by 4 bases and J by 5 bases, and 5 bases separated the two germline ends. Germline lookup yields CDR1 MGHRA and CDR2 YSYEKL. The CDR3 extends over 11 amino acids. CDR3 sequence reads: CASSPGYGYTF. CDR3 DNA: TGCGCCAGCAGCCCGGGTTATGGCTACACCTTC.

CDR3 sequence (DNA): TGTGCCAGCAGTCCCGGACAGGGGGCGCCTTACGAGCAGTACTTC. Protein sequence: CASSPGQGAPYEQYF. The chain has TRBV6-1 and TRBJ2-7; 11 nucleotides align to TRBD1. Germline V lookup: CDR1 MNHNS, CDR2 SASEGT. The V and J ends lost 5 bases and 4 bases, in that order; junction bases with no gene match: 7. This CDR3 region has 15 residues.

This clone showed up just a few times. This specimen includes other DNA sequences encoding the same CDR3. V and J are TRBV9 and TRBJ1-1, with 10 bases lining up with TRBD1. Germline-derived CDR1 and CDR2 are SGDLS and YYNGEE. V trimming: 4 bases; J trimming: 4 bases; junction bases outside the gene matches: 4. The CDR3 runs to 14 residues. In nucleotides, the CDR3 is TGTGCCAGCAGCCCGCGGACAGGGGGCACTGAAGCTTTCTTT. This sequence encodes CASSPRTGGTEAFF. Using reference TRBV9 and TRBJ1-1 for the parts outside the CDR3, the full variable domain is DSGVTQTPKHLITATGQRVTLRCSPRSGDLSVYWYQQSLDQGLQFLIQYYNGEERAKGNILERFSAQQFPDLHSELNLSSLELGDSALYFCASSPRTGGTEAFFGQGTRLTVV.

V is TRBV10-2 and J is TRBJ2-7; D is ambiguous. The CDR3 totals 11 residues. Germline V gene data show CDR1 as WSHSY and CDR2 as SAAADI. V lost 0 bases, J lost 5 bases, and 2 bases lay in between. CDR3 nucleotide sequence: TGCGCCAGCAGTGAGTCTAACGAGCAGTACTTC. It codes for CASSESNEQYF.